The clone carrying this T cell receptor beta chain has a count of ten or more. What it binds is not known. This sample is drawn from a study of molecular identifiers for immune sequencing clone quantification. Overall study results and limits: Among about a million naive cells, spiked Jurkat TCR RNA from a single cell was reportedly detectable.

Deletions cut 2 bases from V and 3 bases from J, with 17 bases between. Germline V gene data show CDR1 as SGHKS and CDR2 as YYEKEE (reference sequence). The CDR3 runs to 16 residues. Naive CD8 libraries came from roughly 20,000 to 1,000,000 sorted cells with 10%, 30% or 50% RNA. MiXCR, applied by TCRdb to the PCR reads, yields one record per CDR3 protein. Of approximately 35,000 distinct CDR3 sequences listed, roughly 19% are singletons. The sequenced material came from naive CD8+ T cells from blood, with Jurkat cell RNA spiked in. Subset indicated: FACS-sorted CD8+CD4-CCR7+CD45RA+ naive T cells. The chain joins TRBV5-5 to TRBJ1-2; D unresolved. This TCR was recovered from a human donor in good health. Some libraries in this study had Jurkat cell RNA spiked in. The CDR3, as DNA: TGTGCCAGCAGCTTAAGTCTGGCAGACGCGTACTATGGCTACACCTTC. This codes for CASSLSLADAYYGYTF.